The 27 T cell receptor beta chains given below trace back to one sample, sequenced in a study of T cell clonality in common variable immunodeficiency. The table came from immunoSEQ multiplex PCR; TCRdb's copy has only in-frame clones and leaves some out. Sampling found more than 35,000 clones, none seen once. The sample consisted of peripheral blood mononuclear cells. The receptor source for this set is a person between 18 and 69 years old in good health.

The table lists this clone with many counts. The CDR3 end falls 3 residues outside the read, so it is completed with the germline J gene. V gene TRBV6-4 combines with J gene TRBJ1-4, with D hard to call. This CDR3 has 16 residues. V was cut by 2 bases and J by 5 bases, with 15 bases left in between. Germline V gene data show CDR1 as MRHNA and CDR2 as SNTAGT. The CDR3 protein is CASSDLPRAENEKLFF. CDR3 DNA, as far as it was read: TGTGCCAGCAGTGACCTACCGAGGGCCGAAAATGAAAAA.

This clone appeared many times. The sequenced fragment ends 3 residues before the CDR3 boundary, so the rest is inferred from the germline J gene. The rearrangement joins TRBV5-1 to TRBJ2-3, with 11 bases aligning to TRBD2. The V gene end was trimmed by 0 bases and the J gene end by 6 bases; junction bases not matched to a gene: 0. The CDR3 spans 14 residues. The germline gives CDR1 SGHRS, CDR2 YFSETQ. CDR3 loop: CASSLGLAGDTQYF. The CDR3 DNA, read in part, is TGCGCCAGCAGCTTGGGACTAGCGGGGGATACG.

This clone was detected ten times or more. The part of the CDR3 DNA that was read is TGTGCCAGCAGGCCAAGGGGACAGGAGAACACTGAA. Its translation: CASRPRGQENTE. In full, the CDR3 is CASRPRGQENTEAFF. V usage is TRBV7-9 and J usage is TRBJ1-1, with 8 bases fitting TRBD1. The CDR3 end lies 3 residues beyond the end of the read and is filled in from the germline J gene. V lost 6 bases and J lost 1; bases outside the gene matches: 7. Germline CDR1 SEHNR, CDR2 FQNEAQ (reference sequence). The CDR3 length is 15 residues.

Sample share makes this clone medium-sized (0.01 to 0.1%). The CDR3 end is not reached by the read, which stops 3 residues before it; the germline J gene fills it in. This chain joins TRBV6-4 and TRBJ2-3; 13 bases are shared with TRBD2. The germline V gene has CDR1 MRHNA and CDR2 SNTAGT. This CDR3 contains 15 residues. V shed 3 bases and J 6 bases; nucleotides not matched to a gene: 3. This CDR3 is CASSEGTSGMDTQYF. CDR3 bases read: TGTGCCAGCAGTGAAGGGACTAGCGGGATGGATACG.

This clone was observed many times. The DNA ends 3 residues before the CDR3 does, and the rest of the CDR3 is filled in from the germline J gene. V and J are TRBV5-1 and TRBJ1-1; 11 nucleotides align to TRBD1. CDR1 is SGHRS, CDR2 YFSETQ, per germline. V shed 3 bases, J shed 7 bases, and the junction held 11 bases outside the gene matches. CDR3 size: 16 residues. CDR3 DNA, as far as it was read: TGCGCCAGCAGCTCCCAGGACAGGGGGCTCGGCAGTGAA. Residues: CASSSQDRGLGSE. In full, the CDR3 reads CASSSQDRGLGSEAFF.

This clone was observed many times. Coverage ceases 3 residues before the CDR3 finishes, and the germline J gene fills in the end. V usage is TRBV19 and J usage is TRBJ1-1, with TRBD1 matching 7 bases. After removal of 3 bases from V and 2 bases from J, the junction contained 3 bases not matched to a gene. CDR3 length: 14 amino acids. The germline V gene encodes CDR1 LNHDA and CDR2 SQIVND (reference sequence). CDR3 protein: CASSMTGLNTEAFF. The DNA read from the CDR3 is TGTGCCAGTAGTATGACAGGGTTAAACACTGAA. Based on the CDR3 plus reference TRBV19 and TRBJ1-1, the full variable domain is DGGITQSPKYLFRKEGQNVTLSCEQNLNHDAMYWYRQDPGQGLRLIYYSQIVNDFQKGDIAEGYSVSREKKESFPLTVTSAQKNPTAFYLCASSMTGLNTEAFFGQGTRLTVV.

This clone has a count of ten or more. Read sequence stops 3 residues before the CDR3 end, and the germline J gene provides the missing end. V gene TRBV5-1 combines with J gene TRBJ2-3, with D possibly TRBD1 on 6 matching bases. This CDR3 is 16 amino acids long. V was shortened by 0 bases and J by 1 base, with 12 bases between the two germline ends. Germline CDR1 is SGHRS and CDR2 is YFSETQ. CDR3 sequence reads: CASSLDIQGGTDTQYF. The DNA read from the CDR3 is TGCGCCAGCAGCTTGGATATACAGGGTGGCACAGATACG.

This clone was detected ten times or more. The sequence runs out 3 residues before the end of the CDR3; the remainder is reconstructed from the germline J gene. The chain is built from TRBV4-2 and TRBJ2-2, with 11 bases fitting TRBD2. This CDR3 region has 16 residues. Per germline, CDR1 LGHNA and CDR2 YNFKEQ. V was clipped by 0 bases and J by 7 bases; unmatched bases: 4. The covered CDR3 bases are TGTGCCAGCAGCCAAGAACTAGCGGGGGACCGCGGGGAG. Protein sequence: CASSQELAGDRGE. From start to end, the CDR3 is CASSQELAGDRGELFF.

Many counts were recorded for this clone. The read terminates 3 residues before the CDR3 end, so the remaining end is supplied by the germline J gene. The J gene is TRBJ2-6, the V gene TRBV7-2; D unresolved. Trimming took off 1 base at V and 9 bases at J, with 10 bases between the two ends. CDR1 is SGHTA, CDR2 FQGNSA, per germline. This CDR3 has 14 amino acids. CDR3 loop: CASSLGWAYNVLTF. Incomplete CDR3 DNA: TGTGCCAGCAGCTTAGGGTGGGCTTACAACGTC. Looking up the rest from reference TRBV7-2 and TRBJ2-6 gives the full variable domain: GAGVSQSPSNKVTEKGKDVELRCDPISGHTALYWYRQSLGQGLEFLIYFQGNSAPDKSGLPSDRFSAERTGGSVSTLTIQRTQQEDSAVYLCASSLGWAYNVLTFGAGSRLTVL.

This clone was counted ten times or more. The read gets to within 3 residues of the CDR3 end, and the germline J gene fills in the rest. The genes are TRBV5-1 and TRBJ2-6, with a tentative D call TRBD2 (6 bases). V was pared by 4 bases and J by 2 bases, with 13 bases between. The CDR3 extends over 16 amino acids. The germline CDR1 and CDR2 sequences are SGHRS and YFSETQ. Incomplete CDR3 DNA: TGCGCCAGCAGCCAGCGGGTTCGGGCTGGGGCCAACGTC. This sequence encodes CASSQRVRAGANV. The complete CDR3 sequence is CASSQRVRAGANVLTF.

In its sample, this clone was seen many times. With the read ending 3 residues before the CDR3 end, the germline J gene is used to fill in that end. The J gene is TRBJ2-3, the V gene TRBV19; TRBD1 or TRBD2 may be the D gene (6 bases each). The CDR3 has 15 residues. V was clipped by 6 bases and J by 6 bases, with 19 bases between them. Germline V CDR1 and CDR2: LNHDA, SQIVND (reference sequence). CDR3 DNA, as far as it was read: TGTGCCAGTAGGGGAGAATCCTGGAGGGGGGATACG. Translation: CASRGESWRGDT. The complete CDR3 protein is CASRGESWRGDTQYF.

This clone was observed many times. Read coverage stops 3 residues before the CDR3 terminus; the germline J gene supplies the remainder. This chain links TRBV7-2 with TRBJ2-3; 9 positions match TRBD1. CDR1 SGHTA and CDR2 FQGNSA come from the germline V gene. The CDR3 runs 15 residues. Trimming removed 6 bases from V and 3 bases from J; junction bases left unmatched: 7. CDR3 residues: CASSLDRGTTDTQYF. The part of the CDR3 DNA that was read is TGTGCCAGCAGTTTGGACAGGGGTACAACAGATACG. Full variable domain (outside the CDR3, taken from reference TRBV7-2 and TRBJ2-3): GAGVSQSPSNKVTEKGKDVELRCDPISGHTALYWYRQSLGQGLEFLIYFQGNSAPDKSGLPSDRFSAERTGGSVSTLTIQRTQQEDSAVYLCASSLDRGTTDTQYFGPGTRLTVL.

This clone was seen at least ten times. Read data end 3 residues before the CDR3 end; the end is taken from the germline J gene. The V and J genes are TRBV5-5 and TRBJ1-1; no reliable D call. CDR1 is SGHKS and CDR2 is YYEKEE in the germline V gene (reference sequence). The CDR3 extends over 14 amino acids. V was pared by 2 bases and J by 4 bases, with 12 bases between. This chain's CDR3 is CASSLTAGGTEAFF. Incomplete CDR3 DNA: TGTGCCAGCAGCTTAACCGCCGGCGGCACTGAA.

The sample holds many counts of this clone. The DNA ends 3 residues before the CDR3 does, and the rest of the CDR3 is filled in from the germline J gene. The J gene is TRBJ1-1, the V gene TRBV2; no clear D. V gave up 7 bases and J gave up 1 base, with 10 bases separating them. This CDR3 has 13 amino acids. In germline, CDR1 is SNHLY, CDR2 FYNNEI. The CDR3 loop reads CASKDSENTEAFF. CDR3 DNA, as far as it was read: TGTGCCAGCAAGGACTCCGAGAACACTGAA.

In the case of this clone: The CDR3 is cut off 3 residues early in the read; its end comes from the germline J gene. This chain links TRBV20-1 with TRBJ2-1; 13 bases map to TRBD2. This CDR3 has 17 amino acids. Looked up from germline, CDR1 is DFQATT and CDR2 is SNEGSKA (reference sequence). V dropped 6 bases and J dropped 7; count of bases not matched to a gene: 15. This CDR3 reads CSASRRGLAGVRNEQFF. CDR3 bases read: TGCAGTGCCTCTCGACGCGGACTAGCGGGGGTCCGTAATGAG.

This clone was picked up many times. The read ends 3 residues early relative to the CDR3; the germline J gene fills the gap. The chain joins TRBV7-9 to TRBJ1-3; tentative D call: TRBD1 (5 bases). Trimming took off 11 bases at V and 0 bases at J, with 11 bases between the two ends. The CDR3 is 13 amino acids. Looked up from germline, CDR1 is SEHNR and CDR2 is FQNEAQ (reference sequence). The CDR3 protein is CALQDTSGNTIYF. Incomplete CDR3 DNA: TGTGCCCTCCAGGACACCTCTGGAAACACC.

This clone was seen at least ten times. Incomplete CDR3 DNA: TGTGCCAGCAGTGAGGACAGGGGACAGACC. It codes for CASSEDRGQT. The full CDR3 protein reads CASSEDRGQTQYF. The J gene is TRBJ2-5, the V gene TRBV28, with TRBD1 matching over 9 bases. The CDR3 extends 3 residues past the end of the read, so its final part is completed from the germline J gene. V dropped 5 bases and J dropped 6; count of bases not matched to a gene: 4. CDR3 length equals 13 residues. Germline V gene data show CDR1 as MDHEN and CDR2 as SYDVKM.

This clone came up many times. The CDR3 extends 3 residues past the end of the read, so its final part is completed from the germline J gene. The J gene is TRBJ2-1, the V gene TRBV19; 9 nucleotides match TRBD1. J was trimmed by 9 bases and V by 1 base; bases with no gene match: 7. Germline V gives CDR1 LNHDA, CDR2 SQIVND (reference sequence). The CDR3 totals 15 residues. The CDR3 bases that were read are TGTGCCAGTAGTATAGTTGGACAGGGGTCCGGTGAG. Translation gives CASSIVGQGSGE. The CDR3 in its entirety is CASSIVGQGSGEQFF. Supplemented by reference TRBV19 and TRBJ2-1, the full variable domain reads DGGITQSPKYLFRKEGQNVTLSCEQNLNHDAMYWYRQDPGQGLRLIYYSQIVNDFQKGDIAEGYSVSREKKESFPLTVTSAQKNPTAFYLCASSIVGQGSGEQFFGPGTRLTVL.

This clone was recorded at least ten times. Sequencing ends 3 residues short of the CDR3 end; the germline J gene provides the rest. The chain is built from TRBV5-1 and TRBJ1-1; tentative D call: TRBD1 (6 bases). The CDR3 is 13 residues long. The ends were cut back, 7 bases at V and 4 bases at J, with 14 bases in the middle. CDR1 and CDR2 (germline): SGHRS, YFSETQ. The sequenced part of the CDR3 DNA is TGCGCCAGCCAAGGGGGAACGGGCACTGAA. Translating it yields CASQGGTGTE. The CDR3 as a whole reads CASQGGTGTEAFF.

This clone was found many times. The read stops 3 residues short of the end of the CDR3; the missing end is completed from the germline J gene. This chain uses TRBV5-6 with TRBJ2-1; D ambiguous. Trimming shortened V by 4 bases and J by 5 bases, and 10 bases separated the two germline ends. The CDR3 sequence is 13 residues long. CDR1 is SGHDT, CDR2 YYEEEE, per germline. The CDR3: CASSPVVHNEQFF. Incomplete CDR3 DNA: TGTGCCAGCAGCCCCGTCGTTCACAATGAG.

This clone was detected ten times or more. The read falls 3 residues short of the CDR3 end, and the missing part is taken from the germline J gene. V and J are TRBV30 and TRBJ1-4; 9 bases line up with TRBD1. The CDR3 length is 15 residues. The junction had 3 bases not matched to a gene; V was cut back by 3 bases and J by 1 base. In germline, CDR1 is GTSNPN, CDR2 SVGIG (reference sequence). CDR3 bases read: TGTGCCTGGAGCTTGGGACAGGGAACTAATGAAAAA. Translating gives CAWSLGQGTNEK. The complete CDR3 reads CAWSLGQGTNEKLFF.

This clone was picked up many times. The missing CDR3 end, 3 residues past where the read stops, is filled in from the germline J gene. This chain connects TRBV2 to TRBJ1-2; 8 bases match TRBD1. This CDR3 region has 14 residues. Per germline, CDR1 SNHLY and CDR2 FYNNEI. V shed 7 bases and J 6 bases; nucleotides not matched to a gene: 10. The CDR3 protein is CASTQEKTGDGYTF. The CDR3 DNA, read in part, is TGTGCCAGCACCCAAGAAAAGACAGGGGATGGC.

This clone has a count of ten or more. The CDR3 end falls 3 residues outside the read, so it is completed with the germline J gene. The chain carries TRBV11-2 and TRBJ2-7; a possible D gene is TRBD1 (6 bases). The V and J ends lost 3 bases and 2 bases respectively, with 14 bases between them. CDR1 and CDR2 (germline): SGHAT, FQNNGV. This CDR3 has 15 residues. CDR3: CASSFLQGPAYEQYF. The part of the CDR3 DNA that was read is TGTGCCAGCAGCTTCCTCCAGGGGCCCGCCTACGAG.

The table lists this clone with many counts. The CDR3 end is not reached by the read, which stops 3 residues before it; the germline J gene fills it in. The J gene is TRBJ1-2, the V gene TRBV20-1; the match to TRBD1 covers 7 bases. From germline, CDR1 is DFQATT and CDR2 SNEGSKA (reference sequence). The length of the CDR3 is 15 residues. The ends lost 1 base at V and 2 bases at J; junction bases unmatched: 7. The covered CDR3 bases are TGCAGTGCTAGAGGGGAGACAGGGATGAACTATGGC. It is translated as CSARGETGMNYG. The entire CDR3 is CSARGETGMNYGYTF.

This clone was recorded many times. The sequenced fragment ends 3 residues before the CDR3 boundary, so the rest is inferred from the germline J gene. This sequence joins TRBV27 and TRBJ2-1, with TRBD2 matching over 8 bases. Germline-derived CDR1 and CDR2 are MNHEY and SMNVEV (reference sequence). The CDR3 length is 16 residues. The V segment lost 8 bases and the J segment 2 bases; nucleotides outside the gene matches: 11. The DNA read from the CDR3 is TGTGCCAGCGCACCCCTTAGCGGGGTTACCTACAATGAG. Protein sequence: CASAPLSGVTYNE. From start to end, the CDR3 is CASAPLSGVTYNEQFF.

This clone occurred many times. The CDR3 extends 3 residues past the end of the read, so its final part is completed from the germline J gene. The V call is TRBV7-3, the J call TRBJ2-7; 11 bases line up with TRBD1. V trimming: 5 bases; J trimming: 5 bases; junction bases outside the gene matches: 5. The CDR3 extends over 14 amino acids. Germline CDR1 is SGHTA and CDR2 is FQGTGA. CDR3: CASSLGQGGNEQYF. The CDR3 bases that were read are TGTGCCAGCAGCCTGGGACAGGGGGGAAACGAG.

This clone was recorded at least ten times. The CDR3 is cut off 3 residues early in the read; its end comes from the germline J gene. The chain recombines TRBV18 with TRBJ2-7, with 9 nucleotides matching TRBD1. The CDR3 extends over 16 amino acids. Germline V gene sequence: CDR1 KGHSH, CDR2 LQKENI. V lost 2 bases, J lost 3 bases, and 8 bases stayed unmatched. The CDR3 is CASSPDTGTGFYEQYF. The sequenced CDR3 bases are TGTGCCAGCTCACCAGATACCGGGACAGGGTTCTACGAG.